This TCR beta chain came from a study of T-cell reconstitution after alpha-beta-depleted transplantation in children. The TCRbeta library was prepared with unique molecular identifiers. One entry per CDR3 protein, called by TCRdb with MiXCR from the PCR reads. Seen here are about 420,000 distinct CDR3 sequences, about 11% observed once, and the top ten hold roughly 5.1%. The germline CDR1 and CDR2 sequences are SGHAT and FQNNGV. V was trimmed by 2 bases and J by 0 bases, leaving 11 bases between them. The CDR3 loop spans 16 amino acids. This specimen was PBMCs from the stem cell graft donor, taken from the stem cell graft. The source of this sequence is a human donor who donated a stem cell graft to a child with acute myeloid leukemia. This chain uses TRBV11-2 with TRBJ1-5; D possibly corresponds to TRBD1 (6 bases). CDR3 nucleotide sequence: TGTGCCAGCAGCTTAAACGGACAGAATAGCAATCAGCCCCAGCATTTT. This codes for CASSLNGQNSNQPQHF.